This T cell receptor (beta chain) was observed in a study of Graves' ophthalmopathy and Graves' hyperthyroidism. Study observations and caveats: With roughly 65% sensitivity and about 78% specificity, the model predicted ophthalmopathy progression. Clonotypes were expanded in thyroid at above 0.001 frequency, and most also appeared in blood.

This clonotype showed up many times. Its specificity is not known. Beta-chain TCR CDR3 regions were amplified from RNA transcripts. Second-round multiplex PCR followed a first-round RT-PCR using HTBI primers. Each CDR3 protein gets one entry after TCRdb re-called the multiplex PCR reads with MiXCR. The sample consists of over 650,000 distinct CDR3 sequences, just over 40% of them appearing once. The ends lost 6 bases at V and 7 bases at J; junction bases unmatched: 10. The germline gives CDR1 DFQATT, CDR2 SNEGSKA (reference sequence). The CDR3 consists of 14 residues. The source is an adult man with Graves' ophthalmopathy. Sequencing used peripheral blood. V is TRBV20-1 and J is TRBJ1-4, with 8 bases matching TRBD1. CDR3 nucleotides: TGCAGTGCCAGTTGGCCTGACAGGGGTGAAAAACTGTTTTTT. This encodes CSASWPDRGEKLFF.